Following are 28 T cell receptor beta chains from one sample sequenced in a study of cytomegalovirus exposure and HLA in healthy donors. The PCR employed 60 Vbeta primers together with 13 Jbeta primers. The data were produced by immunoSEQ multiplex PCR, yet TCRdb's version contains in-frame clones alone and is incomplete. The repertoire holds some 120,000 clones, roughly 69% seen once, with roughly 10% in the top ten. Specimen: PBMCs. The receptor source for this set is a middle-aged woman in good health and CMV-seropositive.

The CDR3 reads CASSPIDRGNNQPQHF. CDR3 nucleotides: TGTGCCAGCAGTCCCATAGACAGGGGGAACAATCAGCCCCAGCATTTT. V gene TRBV2 combines with J gene TRBJ1-5, with TRBD1 identical over 9 bases. J gave up 3 bases and V 5 bases, and 8 bases lay outside the gene matches. The germline V gene has CDR1 SNHLY and CDR2 FYNNEI. The CDR3 length is 16 residues.

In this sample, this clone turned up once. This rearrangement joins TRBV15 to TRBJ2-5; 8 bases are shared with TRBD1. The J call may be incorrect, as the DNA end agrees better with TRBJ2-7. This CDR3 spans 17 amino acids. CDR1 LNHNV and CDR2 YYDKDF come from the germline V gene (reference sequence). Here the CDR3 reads CATSRDRRVTGAYEQYF. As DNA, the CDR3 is TGTGCCACCAGCAGAGATCGGCGCGTGACAGGGGCCTACGAGCAGTACTTC.

DNA of the CDR3: TGTGCCTGGAGTGTAAGGTGGAGGAACACTGAAGCTTTCTTT. As protein: CAWSVRWRNTEAFF. This sequence joins TRBV30 and TRBJ1-1; D is uncertain. Germline CDR1 and CDR2: GTSNPN and SVGIG (reference sequence). The CDR3 sequence is 14 residues long. V was cut by 0 bases and J by 1 base, with 9 bases left in between. Looking up the rest from reference TRBV30 and TRBJ1-1 gives the full variable domain: SQTIHQWPATLVQPVGSPLSLECTVEGTSNPNLYWYRQAAGRGLQLLFYSVGIGQISSEVPQNLSASRPQDRQFILSSKKLLLSDSGFYLCAWSVRWRNTEAFFGQGTRLTVV.

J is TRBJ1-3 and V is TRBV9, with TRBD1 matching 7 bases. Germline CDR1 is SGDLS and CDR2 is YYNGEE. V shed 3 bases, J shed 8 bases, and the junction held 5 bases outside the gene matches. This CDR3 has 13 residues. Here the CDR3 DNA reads TGTGCCAGCAGCGCGACAGGGCGGGACACCATATATTTT. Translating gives CASSATGRDTIYF.

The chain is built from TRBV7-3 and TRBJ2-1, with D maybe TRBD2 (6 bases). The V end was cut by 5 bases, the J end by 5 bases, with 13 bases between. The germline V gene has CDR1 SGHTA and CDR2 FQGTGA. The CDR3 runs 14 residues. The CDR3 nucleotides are TGTGCCAGCAGCGCAGGCGGGGCCAACAATGAGCAGTTCTTC. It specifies CASSAGGANNEQFF.

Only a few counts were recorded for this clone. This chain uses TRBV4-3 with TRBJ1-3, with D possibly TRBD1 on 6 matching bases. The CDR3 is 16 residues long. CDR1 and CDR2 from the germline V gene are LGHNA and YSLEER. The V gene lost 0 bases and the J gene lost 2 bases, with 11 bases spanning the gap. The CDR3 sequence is CASSQEQTGTGNTIYF. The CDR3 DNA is TGCGCCAGCAGCCAAGAACAAACAGGGACTGGAAACACCATATATTTT.

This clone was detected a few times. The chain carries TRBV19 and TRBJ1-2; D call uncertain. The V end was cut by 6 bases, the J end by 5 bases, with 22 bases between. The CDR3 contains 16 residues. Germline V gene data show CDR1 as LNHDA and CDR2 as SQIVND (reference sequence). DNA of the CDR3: TGTGCCAGTAGAAACCCAGTAGAGCGAATCGGGTATGGCTACACCTTC. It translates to CASRNPVERIGYGYTF. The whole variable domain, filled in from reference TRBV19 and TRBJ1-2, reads DGGITQSPKYLFRKEGQNVTLSCEQNLNHDAMYWYRQDPGQGLRLIYYSQIVNDFQKGDIAEGYSVSREKKESFPLTVTSAQKNPTAFYLCASRNPVERIGYGYTFGSGTRLTVV.

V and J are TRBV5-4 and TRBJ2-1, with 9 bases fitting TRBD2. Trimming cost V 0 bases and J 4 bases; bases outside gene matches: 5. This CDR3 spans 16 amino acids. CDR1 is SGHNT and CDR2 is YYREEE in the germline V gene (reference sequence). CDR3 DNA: TGTGCCAGCAGCTTGGCCGGGACTAGCATTTACAATGAGCAGTTCTTC. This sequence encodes CASSLAGTSIYNEQFF.

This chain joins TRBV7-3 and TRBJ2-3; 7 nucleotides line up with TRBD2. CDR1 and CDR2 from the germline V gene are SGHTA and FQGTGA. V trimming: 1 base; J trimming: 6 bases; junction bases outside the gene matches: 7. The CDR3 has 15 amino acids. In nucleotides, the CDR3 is TGTGCCAGCAGCTTAAAAGGAGCGGGAACTGATACGCAGTATTTT. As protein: CASSLKGAGTDTQYF.

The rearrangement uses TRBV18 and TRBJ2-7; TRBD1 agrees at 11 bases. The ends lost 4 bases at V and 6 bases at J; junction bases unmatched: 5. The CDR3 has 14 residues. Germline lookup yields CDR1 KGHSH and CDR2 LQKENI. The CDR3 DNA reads TGTGCCAGCTCACTCGGGGACAGGGGGACCGAGCAGTACTTC. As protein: CASSLGDRGTEQYF.

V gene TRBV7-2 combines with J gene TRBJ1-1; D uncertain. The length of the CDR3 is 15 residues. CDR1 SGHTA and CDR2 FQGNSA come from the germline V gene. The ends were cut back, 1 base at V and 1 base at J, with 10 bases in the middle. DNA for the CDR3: TGTGCCAGCAGCTTAGTTGCAGGCGAGAACACTGAAGCTTTCTTT. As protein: CASSLVAGENTEAFF.

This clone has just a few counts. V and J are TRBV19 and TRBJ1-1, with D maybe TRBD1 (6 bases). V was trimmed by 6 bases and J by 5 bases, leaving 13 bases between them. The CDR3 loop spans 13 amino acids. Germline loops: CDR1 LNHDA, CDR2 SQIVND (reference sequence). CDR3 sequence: CASRATGQTEAFF. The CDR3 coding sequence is TGTGCCAGTAGGGCGACAGGTCAGACTGAAGCTTTCTTT.

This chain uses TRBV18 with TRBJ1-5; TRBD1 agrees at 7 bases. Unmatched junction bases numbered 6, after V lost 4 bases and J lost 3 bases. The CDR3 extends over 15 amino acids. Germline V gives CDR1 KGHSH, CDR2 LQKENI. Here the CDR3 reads CASSRGQEFNQPQHF. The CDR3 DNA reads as TGTGCCAGCTCACGCGGACAGGAGTTCAATCAGCCCCAGCATTTT.

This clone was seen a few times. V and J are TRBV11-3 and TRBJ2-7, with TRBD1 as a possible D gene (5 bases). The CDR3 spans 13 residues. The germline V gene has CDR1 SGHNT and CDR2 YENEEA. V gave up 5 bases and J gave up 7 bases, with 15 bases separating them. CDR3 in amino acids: CASSVTDTPEQYF. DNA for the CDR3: TGTGCCAGCAGCGTAACGGACACTCCGGAGCAGTACTTC.

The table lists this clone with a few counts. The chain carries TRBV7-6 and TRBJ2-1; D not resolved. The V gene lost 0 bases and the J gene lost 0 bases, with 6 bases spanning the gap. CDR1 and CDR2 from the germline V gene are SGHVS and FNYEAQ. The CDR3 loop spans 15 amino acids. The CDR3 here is CASSLAVSSYNEQFF. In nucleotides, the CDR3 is TGTGCCAGCAGCTTAGCAGTTAGCTCCTACAATGAGCAGTTCTTC.

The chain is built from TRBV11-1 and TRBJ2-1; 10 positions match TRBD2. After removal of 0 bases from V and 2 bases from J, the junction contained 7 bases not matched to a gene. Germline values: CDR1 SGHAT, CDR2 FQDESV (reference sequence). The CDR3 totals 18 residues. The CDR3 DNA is TGTGCCAGCAGCTTAGCAACAGTAGCGGGAGGAGCCTACAATGAGCAGTTCTTC. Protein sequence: CASSLATVAGGAYNEQFF.

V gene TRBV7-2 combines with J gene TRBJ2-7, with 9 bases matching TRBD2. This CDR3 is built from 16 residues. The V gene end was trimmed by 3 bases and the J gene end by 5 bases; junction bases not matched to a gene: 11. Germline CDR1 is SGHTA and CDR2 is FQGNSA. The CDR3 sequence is CASSFGPGLAGHEQYF. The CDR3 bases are TGTGCCAGCAGCTTCGGCCCGGGACTAGCAGGCCACGAGCAGTACTTC. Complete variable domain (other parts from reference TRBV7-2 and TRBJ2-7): GAGVSQSPSNKVTEKGKDVELRCDPISGHTALYWYRQSLGQGLEFLIYFQGNSAPDKSGLPSDRFSAERTGGSVSTLTIQRTQQEDSAVYLCASSFGPGLAGHEQYFGPGTRLTVT.

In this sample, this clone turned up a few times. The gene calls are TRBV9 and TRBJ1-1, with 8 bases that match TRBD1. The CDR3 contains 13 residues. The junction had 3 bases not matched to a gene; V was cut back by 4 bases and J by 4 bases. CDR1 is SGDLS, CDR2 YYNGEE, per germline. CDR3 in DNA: TGTGCCAGCAGCCGAGGACAGGGCACTGAAGCTTTCTTT. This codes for CASSRGQGTEAFF.

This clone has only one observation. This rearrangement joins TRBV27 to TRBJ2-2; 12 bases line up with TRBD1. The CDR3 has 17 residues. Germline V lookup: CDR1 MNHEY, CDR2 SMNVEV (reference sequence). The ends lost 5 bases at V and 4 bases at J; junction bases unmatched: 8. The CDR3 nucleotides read TGTGCCAGCAGTACCCCAGGGACAGGGGGCTTCACCGGGGAGCTGTTTTTT. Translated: CASSTPGTGGFTGELFF.

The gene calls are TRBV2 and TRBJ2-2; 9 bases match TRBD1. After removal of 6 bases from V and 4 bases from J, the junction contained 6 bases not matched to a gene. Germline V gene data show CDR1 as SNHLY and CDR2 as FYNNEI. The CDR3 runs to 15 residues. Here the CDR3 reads CASRNGQGITGELFF. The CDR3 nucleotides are TGTGCCAGCAGAAACGGACAGGGGATCACCGGGGAGCTGTTTTTT.

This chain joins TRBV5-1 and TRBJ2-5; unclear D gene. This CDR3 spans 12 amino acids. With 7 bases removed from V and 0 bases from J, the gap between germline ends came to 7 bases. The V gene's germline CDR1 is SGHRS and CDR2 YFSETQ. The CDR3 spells CASGQNQETQYF. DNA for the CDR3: TGCGCCAGCGGGCAGAACCAAGAGACCCAGTACTTC.

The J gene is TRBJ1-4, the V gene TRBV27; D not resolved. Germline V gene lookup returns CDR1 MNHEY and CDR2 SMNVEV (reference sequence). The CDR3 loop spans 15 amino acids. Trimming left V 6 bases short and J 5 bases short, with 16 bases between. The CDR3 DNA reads TGTGCCAGCAGCGAATCCGCGGGGATAAATGAAAAACTGTTTTTT. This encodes CASSESAGINEKLFF. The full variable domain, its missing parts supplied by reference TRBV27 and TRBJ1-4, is EAQVTQNPRYLITVTGKKLTVTCSQNMNHEYMSWYRQDPGLGLRQIYYSMNVEVTDKGDVPEGYKVSRKEKRNFPLILESPSPNQTSLYFCASSESAGINEKLFFGSGTQLSVL.

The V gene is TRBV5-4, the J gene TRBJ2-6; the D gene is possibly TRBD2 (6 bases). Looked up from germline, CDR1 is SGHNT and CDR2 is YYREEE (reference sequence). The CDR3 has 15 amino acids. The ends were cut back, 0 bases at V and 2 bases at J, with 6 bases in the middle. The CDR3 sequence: CASSLGGAGANVLTF. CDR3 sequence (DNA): TGTGCCAGCAGCTTGGGGGGGGCTGGGGCCAACGTCCTGACTTTC.

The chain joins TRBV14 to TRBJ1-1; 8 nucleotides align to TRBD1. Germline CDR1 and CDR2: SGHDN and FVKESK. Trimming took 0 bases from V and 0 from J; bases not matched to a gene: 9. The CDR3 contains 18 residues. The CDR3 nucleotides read TGTGCCAGCAGCCAAGATATCCGACAGGGGACTATGAACACTGAAGCTTTCTTT. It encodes CASSQDIRQGTMNTEAFF.

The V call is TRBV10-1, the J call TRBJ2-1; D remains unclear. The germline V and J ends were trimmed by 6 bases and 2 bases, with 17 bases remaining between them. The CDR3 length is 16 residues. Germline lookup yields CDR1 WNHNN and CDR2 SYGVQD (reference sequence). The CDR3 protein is CASSMQSAIPYNEQFF. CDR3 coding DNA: TGCGCCAGCAGCATGCAAAGCGCCATACCCTACAATGAGCAGTTCTTC.

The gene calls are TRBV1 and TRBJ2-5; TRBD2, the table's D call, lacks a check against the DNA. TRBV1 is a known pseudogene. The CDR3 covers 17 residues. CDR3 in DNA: TGCACCAGCAGCCAAGAATGGTCTAGCGTTACTTCGGAGACCCAGTACTTC. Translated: CTSSQEWSSVTSETQYF.

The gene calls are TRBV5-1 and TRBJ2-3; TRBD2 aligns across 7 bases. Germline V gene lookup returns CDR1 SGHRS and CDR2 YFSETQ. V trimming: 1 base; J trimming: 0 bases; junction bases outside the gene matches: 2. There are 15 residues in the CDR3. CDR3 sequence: CASSLFSGSTDTQYF. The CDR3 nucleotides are TGCGCCAGCAGCTTGTTTAGCGGGAGCACAGATACGCAGTATTTT.

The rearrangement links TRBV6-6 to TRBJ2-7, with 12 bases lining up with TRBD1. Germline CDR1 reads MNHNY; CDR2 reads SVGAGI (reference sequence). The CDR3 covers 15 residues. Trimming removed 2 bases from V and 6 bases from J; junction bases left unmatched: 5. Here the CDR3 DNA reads TGTGCCAGCAGTTACGGGACAGGGGGCCCCGGCGAGCAGTACTTC. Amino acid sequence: CASSYGTGGPGEQYF.